This T cell receptor (beta chain) appears in the sequencing data of a study of beta chain features in type 1 diabetes. Points from the study as a whole: Shorter templates might be favored by PCR, equally in patients and controls. When Type 1 diabetes patients were examined, their TCRB CDR3s proved moderately but significantly shorter in all four CD4+ subsets.

Germline values: CDR1 GTSNPN, CDR2 SVGIG (reference sequence). Deletions cut 0 bases from V and 6 bases from J, with 15 bases between. The CDR3 runs to 15 residues. The sequenced template was cDNA made from the entire isolated RNA. TCRdb keeps only in-frame clones here, not all; method: immunoSEQ multiplex PCR. The data show about 160,000 clones, around 7.9% seen once. In regard to this clone: Its specificity is unknown.

Sequencing was performed on central memory CD4+ T cells from blood. The sequence was obtained from a man aged 18 to 30 with type 1 diabetes. The J gene is TRBJ1-5, the V gene TRBV30; D ambiguous. This CDR3 reads CAWSVLGAVSQPQHF. The CDR3 region has the DNA TGTGCCTGGAGTGTACTAGGTGCCGTCAGTCAGCCCCAGCATTTT.